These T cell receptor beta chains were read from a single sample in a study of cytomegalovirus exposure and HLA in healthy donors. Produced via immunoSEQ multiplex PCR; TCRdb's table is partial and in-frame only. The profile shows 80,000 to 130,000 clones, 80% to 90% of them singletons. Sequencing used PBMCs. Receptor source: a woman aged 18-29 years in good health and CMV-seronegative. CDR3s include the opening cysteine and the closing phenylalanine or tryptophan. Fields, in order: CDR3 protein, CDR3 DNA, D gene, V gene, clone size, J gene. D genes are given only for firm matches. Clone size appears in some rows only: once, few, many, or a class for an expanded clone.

cdr3_aa: CASSVTSGGHSPLHF
cdr3_nt: TGTGCCAGCAGTGTTACGTCCGGCGGCCATTCACCCCTCCACTTT
d_call: NA
v_call: TRBV6-1
clone_size: few
j_call: TRBJ1-6

cdr3_aa: CASGPFSYEQYF
cdr3_nt: TGTGCCAGCGGGCCTTTTTCCTACGAGCAGTACTTC
d_call: NA
v_call: TRBV27
clone_size: NA
j_call: TRBJ2-7

cdr3_aa: CASGLVVRGGVKETQYF
cdr3_nt: TGTGCTAGTGGTTTGGTCGTGCGGGGGGGGGTGAAGGAGACCCAGTACTTC
d_call: TRBD2
v_call: TRBV12-5
clone_size: NA
j_call: TRBJ2-5

cdr3_aa: CASSLHRGDEKLFF
cdr3_nt: TGCGCCAGCAGCTTGCACAGGGGGGACGAAAAACTGTTTTTT
d_call: TRBD1
v_call: TRBV5-1
clone_size: NA
j_call: TRBJ1-4

cdr3_aa: CASSHPGGGEETQYF
cdr3_nt: TGCGCCAGCAGCCACCCAGGGGGTGGGGAAGAGACCCAGTACTTC
d_call: TRBD1
v_call: TRBV4-1
clone_size: NA
j_call: TRBJ2-5

cdr3_aa: CASSPMAGELFF
cdr3_nt: TGTGCCAGCAGCCCTATGGCCGGGGAGCTGTTTTTT
d_call: NA
v_call: TRBV7-9
clone_size: NA
j_call: TRBJ2-2

cdr3_aa: CAIAKKLLGTEAFF
cdr3_nt: TGTGCCATCGCCAAGAAGTTGCTAGGCACTGAAGCTTTCTTT
d_call: NA
v_call: TRBV10-3
clone_size: few
j_call: TRBJ1-1

cdr3_aa: CASSVTAGGPDTQYF
cdr3_nt: TGTGCCAGCAGCGTAACAGCGGGGGGGCCAGATACGCAGTATTTT
d_call: TRBD2
v_call: TRBV9
clone_size: NA
j_call: TRBJ2-3

cdr3_aa: CASSPPASLAGGPSYNEQFF
cdr3_nt: TGTGCCAGCTCACCCCCGGCCAGCCTAGCGGGAGGGCCTTCCTACAATGAGCAGTTCTTC
d_call: TRBD2
v_call: TRBV18
clone_size: once
j_call: TRBJ2-1

cdr3_aa: CASRYTLGAGENEQFF
cdr3_nt: TGTGCCAGCAGGTACACACTGGGAGCGGGAGAGAATGAGCAGTTCTTC
d_call: TRBD2
v_call: TRBV28
clone_size: NA
j_call: TRBJ2-1

cdr3_aa: CAWSVGEDTEAFF
cdr3_nt: TGTGCCTGGAGTGTTGGTGAGGACACTGAAGCTTTCTTT
d_call: NA
v_call: TRBV30
clone_size: once
j_call: TRBJ1-1

cdr3_aa: CASSEGGQASADTQYF
cdr3_nt: TGTGCCAGCAGTGAGGGGGGACAGGCCTCCGCAGATACGCAGTATTTT
d_call: TRBD1
v_call: TRBV6-4
clone_size: few
j_call: TRBJ2-3

cdr3_aa: CAWSVRAGLGETQYF
cdr3_nt: TGTGCCTGGAGTGTACGTGCAGGGCTGGGCGAGACCCAGTACTTC
d_call: NA
v_call: TRBV30
clone_size: NA
j_call: TRBJ2-5

cdr3_aa: CASSYSSGMNTEAFF
cdr3_nt: TGTGCCAGCAGTTACTCGTCAGGGATGAACACTGAAGCTTTCTTT
d_call: NA
v_call: TRBV6-5
clone_size: NA
j_call: TRBJ1-1

cdr3_aa: CASSGIQGQRAPHYEQYF
cdr3_nt: TGCGCCAGCAGTGGTATACAGGGGCAAAGGGCACCGCACTACGAGCAGTACTTC
d_call: TRBD1
v_call: TRBV10-1
clone_size: NA
j_call: TRBJ2-7

cdr3_aa: CASSNRGGSNYGYTF
cdr3_nt: TGTGCCAGCAGCAATCGCGGGGGCTCTAACTATGGCTACACCTTC
d_call: NA
v_call: TRBV5-5
clone_size: NA
j_call: TRBJ1-2

cdr3_aa: CASSVGQGQGGYTF
cdr3_nt: TGTGCCAGCAGCGTAGGCCAGGGGCAGGGCGGCTACACCTTC
d_call: NA
v_call: TRBV9
clone_size: NA
j_call: TRBJ1-2

cdr3_aa: CADLYLGRASGSRAQETQYF
cdr3_nt: TGTGCCGACTTATATCTCGGGAGAGCTAGCGGGAGTCGAGCTCAAGAGACCCAGTACTTC
d_call: TRBD2
v_call: TRBV9
clone_size: NA
j_call: TRBJ2-5

cdr3_aa: CASSLAYSSTLYEQYF
cdr3_nt: TGTGCCAGCAGTTTAGCTTACAGTTCCACCCTCTACGAGCAGTACTTC
d_call: NA
v_call: TRBV27
clone_size: NA
j_call: TRBJ2-7

cdr3_aa: CASSQARSTLGTGRGYGYTF
cdr3_nt: TGCGCCAGCAGCCAAGCTCGATCCACCCTAGGGACAGGGCGGGGATATGGCTACACCTTC
d_call: TRBD1
v_call: TRBV4-1
clone_size: NA
j_call: TRBJ1-2

cdr3_aa: CASSADRWSYEQYF
cdr3_nt: TGTGCCAGCAGCGCGGACAGGTGGTCGTACGAGCAGTACTTC
d_call: TRBD1
v_call: TRBV9
clone_size: NA
j_call: TRBJ2-7

cdr3_aa: CASSTQPTGEGNTIYF
cdr3_nt: TGTGCCAGCAGTACTCAACCTACAGGGGAGGGAAACACCATATATTTT
d_call: TRBD1
v_call: TRBV28
clone_size: NA
j_call: TRBJ1-3

cdr3_aa: CASSQDLGSGTDTQYF
cdr3_nt: TGCGCCAGCAGCCAAGATTTGGGGTCGGGGACAGATACGCAGTATTTT
d_call: NA
v_call: TRBV4-1
clone_size: NA
j_call: TRBJ2-3

cdr3_aa: CASSLGQFSYEQYF
cdr3_nt: TGTGCCAGCAGTTTGGGGCAGTTCTCCTACGAGCAGTACTTC
d_call: NA
v_call: TRBV27
clone_size: NA
j_call: TRBJ2-7

cdr3_aa: CASSLTGINSPLHF
cdr3_nt: TGTGCCAGCAGCTTAACAGGGATCAATTCACCCCTCCACTTT
d_call: NA
v_call: TRBV7-2
clone_size: NA
j_call: TRBJ1-6

cdr3_aa: CAWTRDRGNQPQHF
cdr3_nt: TGTGCCTGGACCCGGGACAGGGGCAATCAGCCCCAGCATTTT
d_call: TRBD1
v_call: TRBV30
clone_size: NA
j_call: TRBJ1-5

cdr3_aa: CASSDPGRWEDGYTF
cdr3_nt: TGTGCCAGCAGTGACCCGGGACGGTGGGAGGATGGCTACACCTTC
d_call: NA
v_call: TRBV25-1
clone_size: NA
j_call: TRBJ1-2

cdr3_aa: CASSLGTSGGADEQYF
cdr3_nt: TGTGCCAGCAGCCTCGGGACTAGCGGGGGGGCCGACGAGCAGTACTTC
d_call: TRBD2
v_call: TRBV7-3
clone_size: NA
j_call: TRBJ2-7

cdr3_aa: CASSDPGTSGISETQYF
cdr3_nt: TGTGCCAGCAGTGACCCCGGGACTAGCGGGATCTCGGAGACCCAGTACTTC
d_call: TRBD2
v_call: TRBV6-1
clone_size: NA
j_call: TRBJ2-5

cdr3_aa: CARSSARRGNEQYF
cdr3_nt: TGTGCCAGAAGCTCGGCACGCAGGGGGAACGAGCAGTACTTC
d_call: TRBD1
v_call: TRBV5-3
clone_size: NA
j_call: TRBJ2-7

cdr3_aa: CASSQLGLAGYNEQFF
cdr3_nt: TGTGCCAGCAGCCAACTCGGACTAGCGGGTTACAATGAGCAGTTCTTC
d_call: TRBD2
v_call: TRBV5-8
clone_size: NA
j_call: TRBJ2-1

cdr3_aa: CASSRDRESYEQYF
cdr3_nt: TGTGCCAGCAGCCGGGACAGGGAATCCTACGAGCAGTACTTC
d_call: TRBD1
v_call: TRBV6-6
clone_size: once
j_call: TRBJ2-7

cdr3_aa: CASSVIGENIQYF
cdr3_nt: TGTGCCAGCAGCGTTATAGGGGAAAACATTCAGTACTTC
d_call: NA
v_call: TRBV14
clone_size: NA
j_call: TRBJ2-4

cdr3_aa: CASSLVGGGYEQYF
cdr3_nt: TGTGCCAGCAGCTTAGTAGGTGGCGGCTACGAGCAGTACTTC
d_call: NA
v_call: TRBV7-9
clone_size: few
j_call: TRBJ2-7

cdr3_aa: CASSHPRTGVGYGYTF
cdr3_nt: TGTGCCAGCAGCCATCCACGGACAGGGGTCGGGTATGGCTACACCTTC
d_call: TRBD1
v_call: TRBV7-9
clone_size: NA
j_call: TRBJ1-2

cdr3_aa: CASSFYQRGGEQYF
cdr3_nt: TGTGCCAGCAGTTTTTATCAGCGGGGGGGCGAGCAGTACTTC
d_call: TRBD2
v_call: TRBV27
clone_size: NA
j_call: TRBJ2-7

cdr3_aa: CASSPKRLQGPTDTQYF
cdr3_nt: TGTGCCAGCAGCCCTAAACGGCTACAGGGGCCGACAGATACGCAGTATTTT
d_call: TRBD1
v_call: TRBV7-8
clone_size: NA
j_call: TRBJ2-3